The clone carrying this T cell receptor (beta chain) was observed a few times. This entry is derived from a study of blood T cell repertoires in COVID-19. Study-level information: The United States, Italy and Spain provided the acute and convalescent COVID-19 samples. From T cells, B-cell-depleted T cells, or PBMCs came the material, which was cDNA or gDNA.

Seattle-derived patients entered the study during active infection and were followed longitudinally. V gave up 9 bases and J gave up 5 bases, with 13 bases separating them. CDR1 MNHEY and CDR2 SVGAGI come from the germline V gene. The CDR3 consists of 12 residues. Measured with immunoSEQ multiplex PCR; TCRdb has only the in-frame clones, and not every one. This table holds roughly 120,000 clones, roughly 80% found once. The rearrangement uses TRBV6-5 and TRBJ1-2; maybe TRBD1 (5 bases). The sequence came from an elderly man with COVID-19, enrolled during active disease. The sample taken for sequencing was peripheral blood. CDR3 DNA sequence: TGTGCCAGTACCGCGGGGGGATATGGCTACACCTTC. This sequence encodes CASTAGGYGYTF.